This passage covers 15 T cell receptor beta chains from one sample sequenced in a study of blood T cell repertoires in COVID-19 (dated by TCRdb to about 2020). The library was produced with the immunoSEQ multiplex PCR assay. Sourced from immuneACCESS, this table was stored by TCRdb with only in-frame sequences that have V and J called. A share of the clones is absent; for the studies checked, an unresolved V gene accounts for under half, and the remainder has no known explanation. The sample table lists about 150,000 clones, around 80% of them with a count of one. Of the sample, 12% to 15% falls within the top ten clones. The sequenced material came from peripheral blood. The origin of the receptors is a human donor with acute or convalescent COVID-19. The donor label of this sample is uncertain.

J is TRBJ2-1 and V is TRBV5-8, with 7 bases that match TRBD1. V trimming: 4 bases; J trimming: 1 base; junction bases outside the gene matches: 5. CDR3 length: 15 amino acids. Germline V lookup: CDR1 SGHTS, CDR2 YDEGEE. The CDR3 bases are TGTGCCAGCAGCCCAAGGGGGCATTCCTACAATGAGCAGTTCTTC. Its protein product is CASSPRGHSYNEQFF.

The V call is TRBV6-4, the J call TRBJ1-1; 7 nucleotides align to TRBD1. The J segment lost 12 bases and the V segment lost 3 bases, leaving 13 bases of the junction unmatched. The CDR3 loop spans 14 amino acids. The V gene's germline CDR1 is MRHNA and CDR2 SNTAGT. The DNA of the CDR3 is TGTGCCAGCAGTGAAGACAGGGCCTATCGGGGAACTTTCTTT. Protein product: CASSEDRAYRGTFF.

This clone was observed a handful of times. The chain joins TRBV19 to TRBJ1-1; TRBD1 matches at 11 bases. Per the germline V gene, CDR1 is LNHDA and CDR2 is SQIVND (reference sequence). J gave up 4 bases and V 5 bases, and 6 bases lay outside the gene matches. This CDR3 is built from 15 residues. CDR3 sequence: CASSAFGQGATEAFF. The CDR3 region has the DNA TGTGCCAGTAGTGCGTTCGGACAGGGGGCCACTGAAGCTTTCTTT.

This clone was seen once. This rearrangement joins TRBV5-6 to TRBJ2-7; no clear D gene. CDR3 size: 13 residues. The germline V gene encodes CDR1 SGHDT and CDR2 YYEEEE. Trimming left V 1 base short and J 5 bases short, with 10 bases between. CDR3 protein: CASSLLLRDEQYF. DNA of the CDR3: TGTGCCAGCAGCTTGTTACTCCGGGACGAGCAGTACTTC.

The genes are TRBV7-2 and TRBJ2-5; D is undetermined. The CDR3 is made up of 12 amino acids. The germline CDR1 and CDR2 sequences are SGHTA and FQGNSA. V was pared by 5 bases and J by 4 bases, with 8 bases between. The CDR3 DNA is TGTGCCAGCAGCCCCCCTCGAGAGACCCAGTACTTC. Translated: CASSPPRETQYF.

This clone was observed once. This chain joins TRBV19 and TRBJ1-4; no clear D gene. CDR1 is LNHDA, CDR2 SQIVND, per germline (reference sequence). The CDR3 totals 14 residues. V gave up 7 bases and J gave up 10 bases, with 19 bases separating them. The CDR3 bases are TGTGCCAGTACGAGCGCCTGGTTAGCGGGAAAACTGTTTTTT. This gives the protein CASTSAWLAGKLFF.

As DNA, the CDR3 is TGTGCCAGCAGTTCCTCGGGGATTTCAAGAGTCGAGCAGTTCTTC. This codes for CASSSSGISRVEQFF. The chain employs TRBV6-4 and TRBJ2-1; D may be TRBD2 (5 bases). This CDR3 has 15 residues. Germline assignment: CDR1 MRHNA and CDR2 SNTAGT. Between the trimmed V and J ends, which lost 5 bases and 10 bases, there was a span of 21 bases.

V and J are TRBV3-1 (or the pseudogene TRBV3-2) and TRBJ2-5, with D tentatively TRBD1 (5 bases). Per the germline V gene, CDR1 is LGHDT and CDR2 is YNNKEL (reference sequence). Deletions cut 1 base from V and 2 bases from J, with 14 bases between. The CDR3 extends over 16 amino acids. CDR3 in amino acids: CASSQGAGPPQETQYF. DNA of the CDR3: TGTGCCAGCAGCCAAGGAGCAGGGCCACCTCAAGAGACCCAGTACTTC.

The J gene is TRBJ1-1, the V gene TRBV6-5, with 7 bases identical to TRBD1. Trimming removed 6 bases from V and 4 bases from J; junction bases left unmatched: 8. This CDR3 contains 14 residues. From germline, CDR1 is MNHEY and CDR2 SVGAGI. CDR3 region: CASRMRTGRTEAFF. The CDR3 DNA sequence: TGTGCCAGCAGAATGCGGACAGGCCGCACTGAAGCTTTCTTT.

This clone occurred a few times. V and J are TRBV6-6 and TRBJ1-5; D perhaps matches TRBD1 (5 bases). The germline V and J ends were trimmed by 2 bases and 6 bases, with 14 bases remaining between them. Per the germline V gene, CDR1 is MNHNY and CDR2 is SVGAGI (reference sequence). The CDR3 extends over 15 amino acids. The CDR3 reads CASSYLATAGQPQHF. Written as DNA, the CDR3 is TGTGCCAGCAGTTACCTTGCGACAGCGGGTCAGCCCCAGCATTTT.

This clone was detected a few times. V usage is TRBV19 and J usage is TRBJ1-1; TRBD1 aligns across 9 bases. CDR1 and CDR2 (germline): LNHDA, SQIVND (reference sequence). This CDR3 is built from 15 residues. With 1 base clipped from V and 2 bases from J, the junction kept 2 bases outside the gene matches. CDR3 in DNA: TGTGCCAGTAGTATAGGGGGACAGGGAAACACTGAAGCTTTCTTT. The encoded protein is CASSIGGQGNTEAFF.

The chain is built from TRBV11-2 and TRBJ2-5, with D uncertain. The V end lost 7 bases, the J end lost 5 bases, and 8 bases lay between the germline ends. The CDR3 runs 11 residues. CDR1 is SGHAT and CDR2 is FQNNGV in the germline V gene. The CDR3 nucleotides are TGTGCCAGCAACGGGTTGGAGACCCAGTACTTC. Protein sequence: CASNGLETQYF.

The J gene is TRBJ1-4, the V gene TRBV12-3 or TRBV12-4; D possibly corresponds to TRBD1 (5 bases). The CDR3 is made up of 12 amino acids. Trimming shortened V by 6 bases and J by 6 bases, and 8 bases separated the two germline ends. The CDR3 nucleotides read TGTGCCAGCAGAGGGACTTATGAAAAACTGTTTTTT. Amino acids: CASRGTYEKLFF.

The chain combines TRBV12-3 or TRBV12-4 with TRBJ2-3, with D unresolved. V dropped 6 bases and J dropped 4 bases, with 8 bases sitting between them. The CDR3 runs to 12 residues. The CDR3 DNA sequence: TGTGCCAGCAGGTCACTCCCAGATACGCAGTATTTT. It codes for CASRSLPDTQYF.

The V and J genes are TRBV3-1 (or the pseudogene TRBV3-2) and TRBJ2-5; D is perhaps TRBD2 (6 bases). CDR3 length: 16 amino acids. Germline loops: CDR1 LGHDT, CDR2 YNNKEL (reference sequence). With 5 bases removed from V and 4 bases from J, the gap between germline ends came to 20 bases. The CDR3 region is CASSSEGLTRGETQYF. The CDR3 DNA is TGTGCCAGCAGCTCGGAGGGCCTAACTAGAGGAGAGACCCAGTACTTC.